In its sample, the clone carrying this TCR beta chain was seen a few times. RNA was isolated and reverse transcribed to cDNA, the sequencing template. The assay was immunoSEQ multiplex PCR, and TCRdb's table has in-frame clones only and misses some. The sample includes 60,000 to 85,000 clones, 25% to 35% of them seen just once. This entry is derived from a study of CD8+ T cells in alopecia areata. As for the study in general: Severity of treated patients was scored by affected scalp percentage.

Documented treatment: oral pan-JAK inhibitor, 5-10 mg twice daily. It was from alopecia areata patients that lesional scalp punch biopsies and peripheral blood were collected. A FACSAria was used to sort CD4+ and CD8+ T cells. These cells came from PBMCs. The length of the CDR3 is 16 residues. Germline V lookup: CDR1 SNHLY, CDR2 FYNNEI. Trimming cost V 1 base and J 3 bases; bases outside gene matches: 3. The sample in question was CD8+ T cells sorted from blood, obtained at week 4, from a patient treated with tofacitinib. The source of this sequence is a human donor with alopecia areata. V usage is TRBV2 and J usage is TRBJ2-4; 10 bases map to TRBD1. The CDR3 reads CASSEGRTGGKNIQYF. Here the CDR3 DNA reads TGTGCCAGCAGTGAAGGGAGGACAGGGGGCAAAAACATTCAGTACTTC. Using reference TRBV2 and TRBJ2-4 for the parts outside the CDR3, the full variable domain is EPEVTQTPSHQVTQMGQEVILRCVPISNHLYFYWYRQILGQKVEFLVSFYNNEISEKSEIFDDQFSVERPDGSNFTLKIRSTKLEDSAMYFCASSEGRTGGKNIQYFGAGTRLSVL.